This T cell receptor (beta chain) was sequenced in a study of blood T cell repertoires in COVID-19 (dated by TCRdb to 2018 to 2021). A note on the overall study: The collaborator samples originated in the United States, Italy and Spain and spanned the acute and convalescent phases of COVID-19. The samples were drawn from two sources: the first 160 participants of the ongoing ImmuneRACE study, and fewer than 1,500 subjects contributed by 6 global collaborators. The prospective study material was composed of cDNA or gDNA derived from T cells, B-cell-depleted T cells, or PBMCs. Where HLA class I and class II types were available, the types were taken from metadata supplied by the sample provider, not from assay-based typing. A freely available public database, intended as a resource for researchers studying the immune response to SARS-CoV-2, is where the repertoires were released. Subjects who had been exposed to COVID-19, were actively infected with it, or had recovered from it provided the deeply sampled blood TCRbeta repertoires that made up the dataset. The sample metadata nearly always contained a de-identified subject ID, COVID-19 status, age in years and sex. What the work shows at the level of the full study, not this receptor alone: Clinical and demographic metadata were provided uncurated, with the amount varying by source and participant.

Collaborating institutions collected whole blood in K2EDTA tubes following their own protocols. For TCRbeta analysis, collaborator samples were shipped as frozen whole blood, as isolated PBMCs, or as DNA extracted from either sample type. Comments on this clone: Its recognized antigen is unknown. No much larger clone exists at a distance of one base, and base qualities are not known.

V gives up 4 bases and J gives up 3 bases, and the segment between their germline ends measures 18 bases. CDR1 and CDR2 are read off the germline V gene as MNHEY and SVGAGI. Including cysteine and phenylalanine, the CDR3 has 16 amino acids. The CDR3 DNA has 48 bases and is translated from base 1. TCRbeta CDR3 regions were amplified from genomic DNA using the immunoSEQ Assay, a bias-controlled multiplex PCR. Processing in the source paper ran as follows. The number of nucleated cells in each sample was estimated by amplification of reference gene primers within the assay. To quantify the absolute abundance of each unique TCRbeta CDR3 rearrangement, sequence reads were collapsed and filtered. Productive Simpson clonality was computed per sample as the square root of Simpson's diversity index over productive rearrangements. TCRdb provides this immuneACCESS table in a form limited to in-frame rearrangements. Some clones are lacking; in checked studies, under half of them reflect an unresolved V gene, and why the rest are absent is not known. D and trimming were read from the DNA, whereas the V and J calls and clone size are those reported in that table. The sample table shows over 400,000 clones, and 80% to 90% are seen once. Over 1.1% of the sample goes to the ten largest clones.

The clonotype comes from a woman between 25 and 40 years old with active or convalescent COVID-19. The sample taken for sequencing was peripheral blood. The rearrangement joined TRBV6-5 to TRBJ1-1; the D gene is possibly TRBD1, with 6 bases matching. In nucleotides, the sequence is TGTGCCAGCAGTTCCGCCGCAGGGGTGAGTTACACTGAAGCTTTCTTT. It translates as CASSSAAGVSYTEAFF.